Each of the 19 T cell receptor beta chains below was sequenced from the same sample in a study of T cells in Graves' hyperthyroidism and ophthalmopathy. TCR beta CDR3 sequences were amplified from RNA transcripts. The HTBI primer set was used in a first-round RT-PCR of the TCR CDR3. TCRdb re-called the multiplex PCR reads through MiXCR, storing one row per CDR3 protein. The sample lists 600,000 to 700,000 distinct CDR3 sequences, approximately 42% occurring once. The sequenced sample was peripheral blood or thyroid tissue (not recorded which). The receptors were sampled from an adult man with Graves' disease, either hyperthyroidism or ophthalmopathy (not recorded which).

The genes are TRBV10-1 and TRBJ1-2; no definite D call. The CDR3 is 16 residues long. Germline loops: CDR1 WNHNN, CDR2 SYGVQD (reference sequence). Trimming took off 2 bases at V and 0 bases at J, with 13 bases between the two ends. The DNA for the CDR3 is TGCGCCAGCAGTGAGGTGGCAGGAGCGACTAACTATGGCTACACCTTC. Protein sequence: CASSEVAGATNYGYTF.

The V and J genes are TRBV7-8 and TRBJ2-5; maybe TRBD2 (6 bases). Germline V gene sequence: CDR1 SGHVS, CDR2 FQNEAQ. V lost 5 bases and J 0 bases, leaving 16 bases between the germline ends. The CDR3 sequence is 16 residues long. The CDR3 coding sequence is TGTGCCAGCAGCCCAGAGCCCCGCGGGAACCAAGAGACCCAGTACTTC. Protein sequence: CASSPEPRGNQETQYF.

This clonotype was found a few times. The chain employs TRBV19 and TRBJ1-1, with D perhaps TRBD1 (5 bases). The CDR3 spans 13 residues. Per the germline V gene, CDR1 is LNHDA and CDR2 is SQIVND (reference sequence). Trimming took off 7 bases at V and 3 bases at J, with 12 bases between the two ends. Here the CDR3 reads CASTPGGYTEAFF. In DNA form, the CDR3 reads TGTGCCAGTACACCGGGGGGGTACACTGAAGCTTTCTTT. The full variable domain, in which reference TRBV19 and TRBJ1-1 provide the parts outside the CDR3, is DGGITQSPKYLFRKEGQNVTLSCEQNLNHDAMYWYRQDPGQGLRLIYYSQIVNDFQKGDIAEGYSVSREKKESFPLTVTSAQKNPTAFYLCASTPGGYTEAFFGQGTRLTVV.

This clonotype was picked up many times. The V call is TRBV6-1, the J call TRBJ1-2; D is ambiguous. V was clipped by 0 bases and J by 5 bases, with 7 bases between them. Germline CDR1 and CDR2: MNHNS and SASEGT. The CDR3 is 13 residues long. The CDR3 here is CASSEAFQYGYTF. The DNA for the CDR3 is TGTGCCAGCAGTGAAGCCTTCCAGTATGGCTACACCTTC.

There are many counts of this clonotype. In DNA form, the CDR3 reads TGTGCCAGCAGCTTAGGTTTCGGCCAAGAGACCCAGTACTTC. It yields the protein CASSLGFGQETQYF. The chain carries TRBV7-8 and TRBJ2-5; D gene ambiguous. V shed 1 base and J shed 1 base, with 7 bases lying between them. From germline, CDR1 is SGHVS and CDR2 FQNEAQ. The CDR3 has 14 amino acids. The full variable domain, its missing parts supplied by reference TRBV7-8 and TRBJ2-5, is GAGVSQSPRYKVAKRGQDVALRCDPISGHVSLFWYQQALGQGPEFLTYFQNEAQLDKSGLPSDRFFAERPEGSVSTLKIQRTQQEDSAVYLCASSLGFGQETQYFGPGTRLLVL.

The chain recombines TRBV12-3 or TRBV12-4 with TRBJ1-1; TRBD1 might be the D (5 bases). V lost 3 bases, J lost 4 bases, and 9 bases lay in between. This CDR3 comprises 13 residues. Here the CDR3 DNA reads TGTGCCAGCAGTTTCGTTAGGGGCACTGAAGCTTTCTTT. Protein sequence: CASSFVRGTEAFF.

This clonotype has only a few counts. The rearrangement uses TRBV5-1 and TRBJ1-2; the D gene is possibly TRBD1 (5 bases). There are 17 residues in the CDR3. The germline gives CDR1 SGHRS, CDR2 YFSETQ. The V gene lost 0 bases and the J gene lost 2 bases, with 17 bases spanning the gap. The CDR3 coding sequence is TGCGCCAGCAGCTTGGAAGGGGCAGCGAAAAACAACTATGGCTACACCTTC. It encodes CASSLEGAAKNNYGYTF.

There are many counts of this clonotype. This rearrangement joins TRBV20-1 to TRBJ2-7; D remains unclear. V lost 0 bases to trimming and J lost 3 bases, with 12 bases between them. Germline CDR1 and CDR2: DFQATT and SNEGSKA (reference sequence). CDR3 length: 14 residues. Here the CDR3 reads CSARDLNTVYEQYF. The CDR3 DNA sequence: TGCAGTGCTAGAGATTTGAACACCGTCTACGAGCAGTACTTC.

The rearrangement uses TRBV5-5 and TRBJ1-2, with D hard to call. Germline-derived CDR1 and CDR2 are SGHKS and YYEKEE (reference sequence). V dropped 0 bases and J dropped 5 bases, with 8 bases sitting between them. CDR3 length: 13 residues. The CDR3 region is CASSLVVGYGYTF. The DNA for the CDR3 is TGTGCCAGCAGCTTGGTAGTGGGTTATGGCTACACCTTC. The full variable domain, in which reference TRBV5-5 and TRBJ1-2 provide the parts outside the CDR3, is DAGVTQSPTHLIKTRGQQVTLRCSPISGHKSVSWYQQVLGQGPQFIFQYYEKEERGRGNFPDRFSARQFPNYSSELNVNALLLGDSALYLCASSLVVGYGYTFGSGTRLTVV.

The chain carries TRBV20-1 and TRBJ2-7, with 9 bases aligning to TRBD2. Germline-derived CDR1 and CDR2 are DFQATT and SNEGSKA (reference sequence). This CDR3 is built from 16 residues. The V segment lost 6 bases and the J segment 0 bases; nucleotides outside the gene matches: 12. CDR3 coding DNA: TGCAGTGCAAACCCGACTAGCGGTAGTCTCTCCTACGAGCAGTACTTC. Its translation is CSANPTSGSLSYEQYF.

The genes are TRBV11-2 and TRBJ1-4; D not resolved. V was cut by 0 bases and J by 0 bases, with 8 bases left in between. CDR1 and CDR2 (germline): SGHAT, FQNNGV. The CDR3 length is 16 residues. CDR3 amino acids: CASSLDPTSTNEKLFF. In DNA form, the CDR3 reads TGTGCCAGCAGCTTAGATCCGACATCAACTAATGAAAAACTGTTTTTT. The full variable domain, rest sourced from reference TRBV11-2 and TRBJ1-4, is EAGVAQSPRYKIIEKRQSVAFWCNPISGHATLYWYQQILGQGPKLLIQFQNNGVVDDSQLPKDRFSAERLKGVDSTLKIQPAKLEDSAVYLCASSLDPTSTNEKLFFGSGTQLSVL.

In its sample, this clonotype was seen many times. The genes are TRBV7-9 and TRBJ2-7, with D unresolved. CDR3 size: 14 residues. Trimming stripped 3 bases from V and 3 bases from J, with 12 bases between. The germline V gene has CDR1 SEHNR and CDR2 FQNEAQ (reference sequence). The CDR3 is CASSLSQAGYEQYF. The CDR3 nucleotides are TGTGCCAGCAGCTTGAGTCAGGCCGGCTACGAGCAGTACTTC. The whole variable domain, remainder taken from reference TRBV7-9 and TRBJ2-7, is DTGVSQNPRHKITKRGQNVTFRCDPISEHNRLYWYRQTLGQGPEFLTYFQNEAQLEKSRLLSDRFSAERPKGSFSTLEIQRTEQGDSAMYLCASSLSQAGYEQYFGPGTRLTVT.

The chain has TRBV9 and TRBJ1-1; no clear D gene. Deletions cut 0 bases from V and 0 bases from J, with 9 bases between. Germline values: CDR1 SGDLS, CDR2 YYNGEE. CDR3 length: 15 amino acids. CDR3 coding DNA: TGTGCCAGCAGCGTAGGATCAGGAATGAACACTGAAGCTTTCTTT. Encoded protein: CASSVGSGMNTEAFF.

The chain has TRBV19 and TRBJ2-2, with D possibly matching TRBD1 (5 bases). The V and J ends lost 1 base and 6 bases respectively, with 12 bases between them. CDR1 and CDR2 from the germline V gene are LNHDA and SQIVND (reference sequence). This CDR3 contains 15 residues. This chain's CDR3 is CASSIGGALAGELFF. The CDR3 DNA sequence: TGTGCCAGTAGTATAGGGGGCGCGTTAGCCGGGGAGCTGTTTTTT.

This sequence joins TRBV12-3 or TRBV12-4 and TRBJ1-1; a weak D match, TRBD1 (6 bases). This CDR3 has 13 residues. CDR3 DNA: TGTTCATCTCGGGGGCGTAAGGCCACTGAAGCTTTCTTT. As protein: CSSRGRKATEAFF.

V gene TRBV29-1 combines with J gene TRBJ1-2; D might be TRBD1 (5 bases). Per germline, CDR1 SQVTM and CDR2 ANQGSEA. The V end was cut by 5 bases, the J end by 4 bases, with 20 bases between. The CDR3 spans 15 residues. CDR3 DNA: TGCAGCGTTCCGGACCGGGGCCTGCAATTCTATGGCTACACCTTC. Its protein is CSVPDRGLQFYGYTF.

This clonotype appeared many times. The chain joins TRBV19 to TRBJ1-2; no clear D gene. This CDR3 has 13 residues. Trimming stripped 5 bases from V and 8 bases from J, with 15 bases between. Per the germline V gene, CDR1 is LNHDA and CDR2 is SQIVND (reference sequence). The CDR3 DNA reads TGTGCCAGTAGTTACGGGAGGGAGCGAGGCTACACCTTC. It is translated as CASSYGRERGYTF.

The rearrangement joins TRBV29-1 to TRBJ2-5, with D tentatively TRBD2 (6 bases). In germline, CDR1 is SQVTM, CDR2 ANQGSEA. This CDR3 has 11 amino acids. Trimming removed 7 bases at V and 5 bases at J, with 11 bases between. Written as DNA, the CDR3 is TGCAGCGGAGGGGAGGACGAGACCCAGTACTTC. Translated, it gives CSGGEDETQYF.

V gene TRBV7-3 combines with J gene TRBJ2-2, with D perhaps TRBD2 (6 bases). Germline CDR1 reads SGHTA; CDR2 reads FQGTGA. The CDR3 covers 14 residues. Trimming shortened V by 6 bases and J by 5 bases, and 13 bases separated the two germline ends. In DNA, the CDR3 is TGTGCCAGCAGTGGGGCGGGGTGGACCGGGGAGCTGTTTTTT. Protein: CASSGAGWTGELFF.